The 3 T cell receptor beta chains below all came from one sample that was sequenced in a study of CD8+ T cells in alopecia areata. The treatment here: oral pan-JAK inhibitor, 5-10 mg twice daily. Sequencing used cDNA as its template, made by extracting RNA and reverse transcribing it. Profiling relied on immunoSEQ multiplex PCR, and the TCRdb table lists in-frame clones only, not all of them. The data contain under 150,000 clones, 55% to 60% of them seen just once; the ten biggest clones take up 3% to 4%. Sequencing was performed on CD4+ T cells sorted from blood, taken at week 24, from a patient treated with tofacitinib. These receptors came from a human donor with alopecia areata.

The J gene is TRBJ1-4, the V gene TRBV2; 7 nucleotides match TRBD1. Per germline, CDR1 SNHLY and CDR2 FYNNEI. CDR3 length: 15 amino acids. Trimming took 3 bases from V and 6 from J; bases not matched to a gene: 7. CDR3 sequence reads: CASSEQTGRDEKLFF. The CDR3 DNA sequence: TGTGCCAGCAGTGAGCAGACAGGGCGGGATGAAAAACTGTTTTTT. Together with reference TRBV2 and TRBJ1-4, the CDR3 gives the full variable domain: EPEVTQTPSHQVTQMGQEVILRCVPISNHLYFYWYRQILGQKVEFLVSFYNNEISEKSEIFDDQFSVERPDGSNFTLKIRSTKLEDSAMYFCASSEQTGRDEKLFFGSGTQLSVL.

V and J are TRBV13 and TRBJ2-1; tentative D call: TRBD2 (5 bases). This CDR3 has 16 amino acids. CDR1 PRHDT and CDR2 FYEKMQ come from the germline V gene (reference sequence). Trimming shortened V by 6 bases and J by 8 bases, and 23 bases separated the two germline ends. CDR3 DNA sequence: TGTGCCAGCAGGGGAGCTATCGTCCCATACACTGATGAGCAGTTCTTC. This translates into CASRGAIVPYTDEQFF.

This clone was counted between two and nine times. V is TRBV9 and J is TRBJ2-1; 7 nucleotides line up with TRBD1. The junction had 9 bases not matched to a gene; V was cut back by 3 bases and J by 9 bases. CDR1 and CDR2 (germline): SGDLS, YYNGEE. The CDR3 contains 14 residues. CDR3: CASSAGTVHGEQFF. CDR3 DNA: TGTGCCAGCAGCGCCGGGACAGTACATGGTGAGCAGTTCTTC.